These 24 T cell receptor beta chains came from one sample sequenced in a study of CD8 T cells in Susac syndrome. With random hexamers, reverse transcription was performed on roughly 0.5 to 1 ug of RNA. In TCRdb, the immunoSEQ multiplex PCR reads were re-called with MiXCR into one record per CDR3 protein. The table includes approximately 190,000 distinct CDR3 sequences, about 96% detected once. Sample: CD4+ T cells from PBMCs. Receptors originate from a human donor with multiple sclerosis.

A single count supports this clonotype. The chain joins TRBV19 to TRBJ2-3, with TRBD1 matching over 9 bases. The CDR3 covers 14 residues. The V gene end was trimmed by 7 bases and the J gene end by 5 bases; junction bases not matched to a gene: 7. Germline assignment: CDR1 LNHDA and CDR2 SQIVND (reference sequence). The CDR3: CASKHRGHQDTQYF. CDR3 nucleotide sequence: TGTGCCAGTAAACACAGGGGGCATCAAGATACGCAGTATTTT.

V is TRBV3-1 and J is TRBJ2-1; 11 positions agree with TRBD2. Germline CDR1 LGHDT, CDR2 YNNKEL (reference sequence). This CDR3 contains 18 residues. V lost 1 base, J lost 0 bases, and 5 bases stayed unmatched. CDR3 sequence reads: CASSQGIAGGPSYNEQFF. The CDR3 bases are TGTGCCAGCAGCCAAGGGATAGCGGGAGGGCCCTCCTACAATGAGCAGTTCTTC.

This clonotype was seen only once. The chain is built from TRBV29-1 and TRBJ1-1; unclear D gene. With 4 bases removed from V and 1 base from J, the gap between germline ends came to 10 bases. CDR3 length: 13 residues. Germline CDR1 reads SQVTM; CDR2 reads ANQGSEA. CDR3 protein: CSVVISENTEAFF. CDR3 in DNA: TGCAGCGTTGTAATATCGGAGAACACTGAAGCTTTCTTT.

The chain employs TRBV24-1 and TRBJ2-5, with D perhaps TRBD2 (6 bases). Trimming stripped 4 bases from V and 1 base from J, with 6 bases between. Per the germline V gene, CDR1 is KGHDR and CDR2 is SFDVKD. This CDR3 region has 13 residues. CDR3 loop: CATSDGSQETQYF. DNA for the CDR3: TGTGCCACCAGTGACGGGAGCCAAGAGACCCAGTACTTC.

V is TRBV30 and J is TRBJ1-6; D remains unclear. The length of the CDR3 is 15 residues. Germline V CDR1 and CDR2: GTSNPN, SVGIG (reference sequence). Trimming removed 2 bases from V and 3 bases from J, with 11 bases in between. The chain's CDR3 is CAWSSGERYNSPLHF. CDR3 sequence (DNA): TGTGCCTGGAGTTCCGGAGAGCGCTATAATTCACCCCTCCACTTT.

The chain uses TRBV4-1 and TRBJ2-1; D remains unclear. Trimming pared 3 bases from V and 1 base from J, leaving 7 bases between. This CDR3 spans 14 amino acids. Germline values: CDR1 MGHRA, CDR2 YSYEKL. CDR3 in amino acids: CASSHRISYNEQFF. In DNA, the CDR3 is TGCGCCAGCAGCCACAGGATTTCCTACAATGAGCAGTTCTTC.

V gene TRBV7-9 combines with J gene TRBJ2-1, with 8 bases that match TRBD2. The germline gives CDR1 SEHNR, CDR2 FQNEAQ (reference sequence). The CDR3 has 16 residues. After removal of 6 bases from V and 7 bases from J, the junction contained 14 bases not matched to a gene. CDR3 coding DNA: TGTGCCAGCAGAGGGGTCGGCGGGGGGCCCCTAAATGAGCAGTTCTTC. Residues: CASRGVGGGPLNEQFF.

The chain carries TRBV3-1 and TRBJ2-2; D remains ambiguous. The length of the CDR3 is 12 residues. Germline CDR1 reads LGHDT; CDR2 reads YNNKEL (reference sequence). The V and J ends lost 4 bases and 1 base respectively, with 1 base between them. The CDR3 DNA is TGTGCCAGCAGCCGGAACACCGGGGAGCTGTTTTTT. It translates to CASSRNTGELFF.

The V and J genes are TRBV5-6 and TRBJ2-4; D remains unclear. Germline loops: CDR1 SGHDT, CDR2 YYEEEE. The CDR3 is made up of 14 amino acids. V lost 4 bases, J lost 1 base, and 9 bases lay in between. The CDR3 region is CASSPPGAKNIQYF. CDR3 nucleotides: TGTGCCAGCAGCCCACCCGGGGCCAAAAACATTCAGTACTTC.

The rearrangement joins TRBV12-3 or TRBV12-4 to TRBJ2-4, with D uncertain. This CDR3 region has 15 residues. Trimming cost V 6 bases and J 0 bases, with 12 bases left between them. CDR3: CASSPRTVAKNIQYF. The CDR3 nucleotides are TGTGCCAGCAGCCCTCGGACCGTAGCCAAAAACATTCAGTACTTC.

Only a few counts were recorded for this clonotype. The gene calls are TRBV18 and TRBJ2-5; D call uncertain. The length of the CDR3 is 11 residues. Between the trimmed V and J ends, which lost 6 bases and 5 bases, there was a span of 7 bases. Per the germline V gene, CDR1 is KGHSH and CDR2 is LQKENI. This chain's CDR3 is CASSDGETQYF. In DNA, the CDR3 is TGTGCCAGCTCCGATGGTGAGACCCAGTACTTC.

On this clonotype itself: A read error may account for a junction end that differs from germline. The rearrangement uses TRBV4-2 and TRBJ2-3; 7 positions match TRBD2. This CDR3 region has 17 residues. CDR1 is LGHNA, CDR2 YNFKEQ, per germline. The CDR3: CASNQATSATSTDTQYF. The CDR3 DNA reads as TGTGCCAGCAACCAAGCCACTAGCGCCACTAGCACAGATACGCAGTATTTT.

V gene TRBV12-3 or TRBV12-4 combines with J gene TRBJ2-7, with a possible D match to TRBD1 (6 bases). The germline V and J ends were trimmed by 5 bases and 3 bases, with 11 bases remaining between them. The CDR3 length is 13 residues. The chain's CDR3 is CASSLGQNYEQYF. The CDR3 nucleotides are TGTGCCAGCAGTCTCGGACAGAACTACGAGCAGTACTTC.

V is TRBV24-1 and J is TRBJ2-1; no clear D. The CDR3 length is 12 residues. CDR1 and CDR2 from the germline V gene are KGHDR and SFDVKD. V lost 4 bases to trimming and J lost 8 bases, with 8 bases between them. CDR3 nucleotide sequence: TGTGCCACCAGTGAATTCGGGCATGAGCAGTTCTTC. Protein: CATSEFGHEQFF.

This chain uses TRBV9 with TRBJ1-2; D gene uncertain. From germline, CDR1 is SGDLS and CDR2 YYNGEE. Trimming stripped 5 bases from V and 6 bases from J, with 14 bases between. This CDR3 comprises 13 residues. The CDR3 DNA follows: TGTGCCAGCAGTTCTCCTTTGAACGATGGCTACACCTTC. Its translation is CASSSPLNDGYTF.

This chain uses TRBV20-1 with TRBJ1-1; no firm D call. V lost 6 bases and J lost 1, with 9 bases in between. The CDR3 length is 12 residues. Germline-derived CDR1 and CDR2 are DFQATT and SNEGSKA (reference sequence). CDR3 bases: TGCAGTGCGGCGAGGTGGAACACTGAAGCTTTCTTT. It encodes CSAARWNTEAFF.

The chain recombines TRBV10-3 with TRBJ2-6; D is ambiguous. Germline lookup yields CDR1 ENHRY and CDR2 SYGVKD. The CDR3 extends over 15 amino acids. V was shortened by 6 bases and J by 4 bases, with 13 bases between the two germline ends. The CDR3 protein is CAIRRLLGGANVLTF. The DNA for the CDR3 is TGTGCCATCAGACGACTCCTTGGAGGGGCCAACGTCCTGACTTTC.

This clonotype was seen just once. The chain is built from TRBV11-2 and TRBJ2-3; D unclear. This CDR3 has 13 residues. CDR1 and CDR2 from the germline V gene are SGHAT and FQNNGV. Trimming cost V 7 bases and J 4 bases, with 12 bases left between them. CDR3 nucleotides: TGTGCCAGCACCTACGAAAGGGCAGATACGCAGTATTTT. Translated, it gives CASTYERADTQYF.

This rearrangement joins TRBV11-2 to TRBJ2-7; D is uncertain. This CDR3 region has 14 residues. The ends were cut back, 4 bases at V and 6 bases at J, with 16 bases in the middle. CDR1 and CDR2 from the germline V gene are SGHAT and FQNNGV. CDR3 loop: CASSSTITVGEQYF. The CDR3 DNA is TGTGCCAGCAGCTCCACAATAACGGTCGGCGAGCAGTACTTC.

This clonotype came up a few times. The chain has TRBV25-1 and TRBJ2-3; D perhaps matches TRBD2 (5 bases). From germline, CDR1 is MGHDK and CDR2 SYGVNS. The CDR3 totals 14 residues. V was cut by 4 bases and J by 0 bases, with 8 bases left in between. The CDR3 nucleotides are TGTGCCAGCAGTGCCGGACTTAGCACAGATACGCAGTATTTT. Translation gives CASSAGLSTDTQYF.

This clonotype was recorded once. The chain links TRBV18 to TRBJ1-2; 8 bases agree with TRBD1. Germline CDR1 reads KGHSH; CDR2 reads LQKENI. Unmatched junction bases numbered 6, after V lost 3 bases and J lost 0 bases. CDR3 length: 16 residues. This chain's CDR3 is CASSPSTGVSNYGYTF. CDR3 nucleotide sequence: TGTGCCAGCTCACCGTCGACAGGGGTGTCTAACTATGGCTACACCTTC. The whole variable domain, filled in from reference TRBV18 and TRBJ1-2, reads NAGVMQNPRHLVRRRGQEARLRCSPMKGHSHVYWYRQLPEEGLKFMVYLQKENIIDESGMPKERFSAEFPKEGPSILRIQQVVRGDSAAYFCASSPSTGVSNYGYTFGSGTRLTVV.

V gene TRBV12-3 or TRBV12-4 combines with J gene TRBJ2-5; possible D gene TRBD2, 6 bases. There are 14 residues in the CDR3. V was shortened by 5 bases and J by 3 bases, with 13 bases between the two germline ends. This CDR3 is CASSLYSGEETQYF. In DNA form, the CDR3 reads TGTGCCAGCAGTCTATATAGCGGCGAAGAGACCCAGTACTTC.

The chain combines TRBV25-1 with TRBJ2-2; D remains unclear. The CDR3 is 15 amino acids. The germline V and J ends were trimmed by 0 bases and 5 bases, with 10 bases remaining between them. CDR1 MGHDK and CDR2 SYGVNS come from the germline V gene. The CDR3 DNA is TGTGCCAGCAGTGAATATCACCCTAAAACCGGGGAGCTGTTTTTT. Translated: CASSEYHPKTGELFF.

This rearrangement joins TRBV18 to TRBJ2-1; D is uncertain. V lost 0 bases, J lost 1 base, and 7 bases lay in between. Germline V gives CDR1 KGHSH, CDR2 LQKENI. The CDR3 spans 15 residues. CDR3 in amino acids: CASSPPPVSYNEQFF. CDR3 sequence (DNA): TGTGCCAGCTCACCACCGCCCGTGTCCTACAATGAGCAGTTCTTC.